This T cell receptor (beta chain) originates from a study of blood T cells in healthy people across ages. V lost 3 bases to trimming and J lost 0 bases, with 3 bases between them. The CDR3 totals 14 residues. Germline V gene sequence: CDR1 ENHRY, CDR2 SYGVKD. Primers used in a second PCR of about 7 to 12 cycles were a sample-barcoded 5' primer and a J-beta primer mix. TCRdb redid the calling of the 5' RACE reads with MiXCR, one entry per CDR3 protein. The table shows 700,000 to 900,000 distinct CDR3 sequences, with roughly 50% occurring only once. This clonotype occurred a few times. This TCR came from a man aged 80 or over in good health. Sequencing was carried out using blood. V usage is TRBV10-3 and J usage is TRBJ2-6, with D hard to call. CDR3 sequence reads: CAISDTSGANVLTF. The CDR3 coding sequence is TGTGCCATCAGTGATACCTCTGGGGCCAACGTCCTGACTTTC.